The next 17 T cell receptor beta chains were all read from a single sample in a study of molecular identifiers for immune sequencing clone quantification. TCRdb fed the PCR reads into MiXCR, producing one record per CDR3 protein. The sample holds approximately 320,000 distinct CDR3 sequences, roughly 24% seen once. The sequencing input was naive CD8+ T cells from blood, with Jurkat cell RNA spiked in. Regarding subset: FACS-sorted CD8+CD4-CCR7+CD45RA+ naive T cells. The receptors here all came from a human donor in good health. Some libraries in this study had Jurkat cell RNA spiked in.

The count of this clonotype is one. Given the absence of the conserved phenylalanine or tryptophan at the CDR3 end, a read error is likely. This chain uses TRBV15 with TRBJ2-1; 8 nucleotides agree with TRBD1. This CDR3 region has 21 residues. J gave up 4 bases and V 0 bases, and 20 bases lay outside the gene matches. From germline, CDR1 is LNHNV and CDR2 YYDKDF (reference sequence). The CDR3 spells CATSRDLRGQGAQGGYNEQFS. The DNA for the CDR3 is TGTGCCACCAGCAGAGATCTACGTGGTCAGGGGGCACAAGGTGGATACAATGAGCAGTTCTCC.

The table lists this clonotype with many counts. The chain employs TRBV28 and TRBJ1-5, with 10 bases fitting TRBD1. CDR3 length: 17 amino acids. Germline V CDR1 and CDR2: MDHEN, SYDVKM. V trimming: 2 bases; J trimming: 3 bases; junction bases outside the gene matches: 7. The CDR3: CASSLDGTGVFNQPQHF. CDR3 bases: TGTGCCAGCAGTTTAGACGGGACAGGGGTTTTCAATCAGCCCCAGCATTTT.

This rearrangement joins TRBV7-9 to TRBJ1-1; no definite D call. The CDR3 runs to 15 residues. Germline CDR1 SEHNR, CDR2 FQNEAQ (reference sequence). V shed 6 bases and J shed 1 base, with 15 bases lying between them. CDR3 amino acids: CASSQNEAANTEAFF. In DNA, the CDR3 is TGTGCCAGCAGTCAAAACGAGGCGGCGAACACTGAAGCTTTCTTT.

This clonotype has ten or more counts. The chain uses TRBV7-8 and TRBJ2-1; D unclear. The germline V gene encodes CDR1 SGHVS and CDR2 FQNEAQ. Trimming shortened V by 1 base and J by 0 bases, and 7 bases separated the two germline ends. The CDR3 spans 15 residues. CDR3 bases: TGTGCCAGCAGCTTAGAGCCTAACTCCTACAATGAGCAGTTCTTC. Translation gives CASSLEPNSYNEQFF.

V and J are TRBV5-1 and TRBJ1-1, with unresolved D. V was trimmed by 2 bases and J by 8 bases, leaving 16 bases between them. The V gene's germline CDR1 is SGHRS and CDR2 YFSETQ. CDR3 size: 14 residues. Here the CDR3 reads CASSFLGPLGEAFF. The CDR3 DNA is TGCGCCAGCAGCTTTTTAGGCCCTCTTGGAGAAGCTTTCTTT.

This clonotype occurred a few times. This chain connects TRBV5-4 to TRBJ2-2; D unclear. CDR1 is SGHNT, CDR2 YYREEE, per germline (reference sequence). This CDR3 is built from 12 residues. Deletions cut 0 bases from V and 5 bases from J, with 2 bases between. CDR3 in DNA: TGTGCCAGCAGCTTGGAGACCGGGGAGCTGTTTTTT. Its protein product is CASSLETGELFF.

A word on this clonotype: A read error is possible here, since a much larger clone lies one base away. The chain carries TRBV6-1 and TRBJ1-4; a weak D match, TRBD1 (5 bases). Germline CDR1 is MNHNS and CDR2 is SASEGT. This CDR3 has 14 amino acids. This CDR3 is CASTHWDRQEKLCF. Written as DNA, the CDR3 is TGTGCCAGCACCCATTGGGACCGGCAGGAAAAACTGTGTTTT.

Concerning this clonotype: One base away lies a much larger clone, so this may be a sequencing read error. DNA of the CDR3: TGTGCCATCAAAGGGACAGAGGGATATGGCCACACCTTC. Translating gives CAIKGTEGYGHTF. The V gene is TRBV2, the J gene TRBJ1-2; TRBD1 agrees at 7 bases. CDR3 size: 13 residues. Germline values: CDR1 SNHLY, CDR2 FYNNEI.

This clonotype was detected a few times. This rearrangement joins TRBV7-9 to TRBJ2-3; 9 bases line up with TRBD1. The CDR3 covers 15 residues. The V gene end was trimmed by 3 bases and the J gene end by 1 base; junction bases not matched to a gene: 2. The germline V gene has CDR1 SEHNR and CDR2 FQNEAQ (reference sequence). In DNA form, the CDR3 reads TGTGCCAGCAGCTTCTGGACAGGGGGCACAGATACGCAGTATTTT. It encodes CASSFWTGGTDTQYF.

CDR3: CASSHDSRSYNSPLHF. The CDR3 DNA reads as TGTGCCAGCAGTCACGACAGCCGCTCCTATAATTCACCCCTCCACTTT. V gene TRBV7-2 combines with J gene TRBJ1-6, with a possible D match to TRBD1 (5 bases). Germline values: CDR1 SGHTA, CDR2 FQGNSA. The CDR3 is 16 residues long. V was clipped by 6 bases and J by 0 bases, with 12 bases between them.

This clonotype has only a few counts. The chain joins TRBV7-9 to TRBJ2-7; D is perhaps TRBD2 (7 bases). The CDR3 is 18 residues long. The V end was cut by 5 bases, the J end by 6 bases, with 29 bases between. Germline CDR1 is SEHNR and CDR2 is FQNEAQ (reference sequence). CDR3 protein: CASSHLTFTGGPSREQYF. The CDR3 DNA is TGTGCCAGCAGCCACCTCACTTTCACCGGGGGGCCGAGTCGCGAGCAGTACTTC.

Points on this clonotype: Just one base apart from a much larger clone, this may be a read error. The chain joins TRBV12-3 or TRBV12-4 to TRBJ2-4; D possibly corresponds to TRBD2 (5 bases). The CDR3 contains 12 residues. The CDR3, as DNA: TGTGCCAGCGGAACTAACACCCGGACTCTCGTCTTC. Amino acids: CASGTNTRTLVF.

A remark on this clonotype: Sequence at one end of the junction differs from germline and may be a read error. Here the CDR3 reads CASSYSEVTWYAQYF. CDR3 in DNA: TGTGCCAGCAGTTACTCGGAGGTGACTTGGTACGCGCAGTACTTC. This chain links TRBV6-5 with TRBJ2-7; a weak D match, TRBD2 (5 bases). The CDR3 covers 15 residues. Germline V gives CDR1 MNHEY, CDR2 SVGAGI.

The gene calls are TRBV13 and TRBJ2-5; no definite D call. Germline lookup yields CDR1 PRHDT and CDR2 FYEKMQ (reference sequence). The CDR3 totals 11 residues. The V and J ends lost 11 bases and 1 base respectively, with 8 bases between them. The CDR3 protein is CAGQLQETQYF. The CDR3 region has the DNA TGTGCCGGCCAACTCCAAGAGACCCAGTACTTC.

The V gene is TRBV27, the J gene TRBJ2-2, with 8 positions matching TRBD1. Germline V lookup: CDR1 MNHEY, CDR2 SMNVEV (reference sequence). V dropped 3 bases and J dropped 0; count of bases not matched to a gene: 3. The CDR3 is 16 residues long. CDR3 DNA sequence: TGTGCCAGCAGTTTCAGGGGGCTTACGAACACCGGGGAGCTGTTTTTT. This codes for CASSFRGLTNTGELFF.

In its sample, this clonotype was seen many times. The chain recombines TRBV29-1 with TRBJ2-5; D gene unclear. With 3 bases removed from V and 2 bases from J, the gap between germline ends came to 7 bases. The CDR3 runs 12 residues. Germline V lookup: CDR1 SQVTM, CDR2 ANQGSEA. In nucleotides, the CDR3 is TGCAGCGTTGACATGGAACAAGAGACCCAGTACTTC. Amino acids: CSVDMEQETQYF.

The sample holds many counts of this clonotype. The chain links TRBV7-6 to TRBJ2-3; D ambiguous. The V gene lost 5 bases and the J gene lost 3 bases, with 12 bases spanning the gap. CDR1 and CDR2 (germline): SGHVS, FNYEAQ. CDR3 length: 14 residues. CDR3 DNA: TGTGCCAGCAGCCCTTGGACCGAGACAGATACGCAGTATTTT. Translating gives CASSPWTETDTQYF.